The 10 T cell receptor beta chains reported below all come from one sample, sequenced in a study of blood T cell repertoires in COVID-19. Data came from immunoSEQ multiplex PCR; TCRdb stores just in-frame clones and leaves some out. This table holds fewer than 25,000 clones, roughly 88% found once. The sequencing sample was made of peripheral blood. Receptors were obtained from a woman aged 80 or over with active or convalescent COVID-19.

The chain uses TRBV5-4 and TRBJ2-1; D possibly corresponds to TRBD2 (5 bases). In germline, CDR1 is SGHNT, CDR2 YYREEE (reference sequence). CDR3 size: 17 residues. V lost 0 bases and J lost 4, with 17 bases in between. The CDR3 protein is CASSLALGSTGYNEQFF. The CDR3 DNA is TGTGCCAGCAGCTTGGCCCTAGGGAGTACGGGTTACAATGAGCAGTTCTTC.

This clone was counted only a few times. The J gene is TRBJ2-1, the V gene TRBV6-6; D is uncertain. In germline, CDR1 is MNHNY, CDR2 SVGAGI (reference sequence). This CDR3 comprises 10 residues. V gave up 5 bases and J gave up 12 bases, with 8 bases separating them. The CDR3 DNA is TGTGCCAGCAGTCCCACGGGGCAGTTCTTC. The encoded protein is CASSPTGQFF.

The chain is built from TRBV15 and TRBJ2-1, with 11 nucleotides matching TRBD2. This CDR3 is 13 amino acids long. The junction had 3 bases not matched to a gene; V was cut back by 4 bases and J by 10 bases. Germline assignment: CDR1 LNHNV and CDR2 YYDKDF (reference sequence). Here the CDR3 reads CATSIRLAGEQFF. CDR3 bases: TGTGCCACCAGCATCCGACTAGCGGGGGAGCAGTTCTTC.

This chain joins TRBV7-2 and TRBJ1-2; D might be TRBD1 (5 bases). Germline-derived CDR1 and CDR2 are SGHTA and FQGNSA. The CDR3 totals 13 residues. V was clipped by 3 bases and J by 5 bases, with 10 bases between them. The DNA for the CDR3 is TGTGCCAGCAGCTTCCTCGGGGGGTATGGCTACACCTTC. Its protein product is CASSFLGGYGYTF.

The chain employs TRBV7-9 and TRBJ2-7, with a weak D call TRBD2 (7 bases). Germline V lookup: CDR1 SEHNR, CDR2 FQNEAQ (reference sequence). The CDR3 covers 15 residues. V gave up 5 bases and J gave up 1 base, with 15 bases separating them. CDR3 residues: CASSPFGGASYEQYF. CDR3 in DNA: TGTGCCAGCAGCCCCTTTGGGGGGGCTTCCTACGAGCAGTACTTC.

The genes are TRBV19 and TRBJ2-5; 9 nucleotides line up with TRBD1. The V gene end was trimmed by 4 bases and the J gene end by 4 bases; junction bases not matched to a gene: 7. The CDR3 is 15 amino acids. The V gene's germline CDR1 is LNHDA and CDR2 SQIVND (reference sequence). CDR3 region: CASSTGQGLGETQYF. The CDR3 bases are TGTGCCAGTAGTACGGGACAGGGTCTAGGAGAGACCCAGTACTTC.

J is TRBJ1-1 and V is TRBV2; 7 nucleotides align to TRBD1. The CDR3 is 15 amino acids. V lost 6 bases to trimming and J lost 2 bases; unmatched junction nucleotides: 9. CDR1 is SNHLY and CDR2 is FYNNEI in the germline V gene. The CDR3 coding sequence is TGTGCCAGCAGCTTCGACAGGGTGGGTAACACTGAAGCTTTCTTT. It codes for CASSFDRVGNTEAFF.

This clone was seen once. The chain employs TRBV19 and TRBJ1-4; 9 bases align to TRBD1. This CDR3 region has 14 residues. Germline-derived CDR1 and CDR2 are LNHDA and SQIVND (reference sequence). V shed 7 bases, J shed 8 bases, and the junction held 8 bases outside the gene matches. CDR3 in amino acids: CASTRRTGDEKLFF. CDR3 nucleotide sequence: TGTGCCAGTACCCGGCGGACAGGGGACGAAAAACTGTTTTTT.

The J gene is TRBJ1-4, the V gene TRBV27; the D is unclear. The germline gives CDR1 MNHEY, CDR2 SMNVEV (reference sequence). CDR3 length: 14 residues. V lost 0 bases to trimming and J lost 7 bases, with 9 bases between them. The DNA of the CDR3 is TGTGCCAGCAGTTTATCCCGACTGAGTGAAAAACTGTTTTTT. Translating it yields CASSLSRLSEKLFF.

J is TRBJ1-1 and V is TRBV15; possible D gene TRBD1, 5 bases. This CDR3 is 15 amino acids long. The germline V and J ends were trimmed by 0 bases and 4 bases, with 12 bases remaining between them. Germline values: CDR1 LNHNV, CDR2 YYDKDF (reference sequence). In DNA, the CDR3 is TGTGCCACCAGCAGAGAACGGGGGAGGAGCACTGAAGCTTTCTTT. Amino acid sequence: CATSRERGRSTEAFF.